A single sample is the source of the 19 T cell receptor beta chains below, sequenced in a study of beta chain features in type 1 diabetes (dated by TCRdb to the late 2010s). The library was prepared using the immunoSEQ multiplex PCR assay. All of the isolated RNA was reverse transcribed with the High Capacity cDNA Reverse Transcription Kit, so expressed TCRB transcripts were sequenced. TCRdb re-hosts the immuneACCESS table, in-frame sequences only. Its copies lack some clones; in the studies checked, an unresolved V gene accounts for under half of them, and the cause for the rest is not known. The sample includes under 450,000 clones, with approximately 15% observed a single time. Together, the top ten hold roughly 0.033% of the sample. Sequencing was done on a sample of naive CD4+ T cells from blood. The cell subset or site label, read with the paper, signifies: true naive CD4+ T cells. Source of these receptors: a man aged 25 to 40 in good health.

This clone was detected only a few times. CDR3 nucleotide sequence: TGTGCCAGCAGCTTCCGGGCCAGCACGTATAATTCACCCCTCCACTTT. This codes for CASSFRASTYNSPLHF. The chain joins TRBV9 to TRBJ1-6; D gene uncertain. Between the trimmed V and J ends, which lost 4 bases and 4 bases, there was a span of 15 bases. Germline loops: CDR1 SGDLS, CDR2 YYNGEE. The CDR3 covers 16 residues.

The gene calls are TRBV5-6 and TRBJ2-3; D gene uncertain. Germline V lookup: CDR1 SGHDT, CDR2 YYEEEE. The CDR3 covers 13 residues. Between the trimmed V and J ends, which lost 2 bases and 3 bases, there was a span of 7 bases. In DNA form, the CDR3 reads TGTGCCAGCAGCTTCCCTAGAACAGATACGCAGTATTTT. As protein: CASSFPRTDTQYF.

The sample holds a few counts of this clone. The chain has TRBV4-3 and TRBJ2-7; a weak D match, TRBD1 (6 bases). The CDR3 runs to 15 residues. Germline V gives CDR1 LGHNA, CDR2 YSLEER. Trimming took off 6 bases at V and 2 bases at J, with 17 bases between the two ends. CDR3 amino acids: CASSVDPGQAYEQYF. CDR3 sequence (DNA): TGCGCCAGCAGTGTCGACCCGGGACAAGCCTACGAGCAGTACTTC.

The chain couples TRBV7-2 to TRBJ2-3; weak D call: TRBD2 (6 bases). The germline gives CDR1 SGHTA, CDR2 FQGNSA. V was trimmed by 1 base and J by 10 bases, leaving 15 bases between them. The CDR3 covers 14 residues. The CDR3 here is CASSLGDSKPPQYF. Written as DNA, the CDR3 is TGTGCCAGCAGCTTAGGGGACTCTAAACCCCCGCAGTATTTT. The full variable domain, completed using reference TRBV7-2 and TRBJ2-3, is GAGVSQSPSNKVTEKGKDVELRCDPISGHTALYWYRQSLGQGLEFLIYFQGNSAPDKSGLPSDRFSAERTGGSVSTLTIQRTQQEDSAVYLCASSLGDSKPPQYFGPGTRLTVL.

The V call is TRBV25-1, the J call TRBJ2-2; 7 bases map to TRBD1. CDR3 length: 15 residues. Germline-derived CDR1 and CDR2 are MGHDK and SYGVNS. The J segment lost 5 bases and the V segment lost 5 bases, leaving 8 bases of the junction unmatched. In DNA form, the CDR3 reads TGTGCCAGCAGTTCCCCGGGACAGCAGACCGGGGAGCTGTTTTTT. It encodes CASSSPGQQTGELFF.

The rearrangement links TRBV9 to TRBJ2-7; D might be TRBD2 (5 bases). Germline V gene lookup returns CDR1 SGDLS and CDR2 YYNGEE. The CDR3 contains 14 residues. Trimming took off 0 bases at V and 6 bases at J, with 13 bases between the two ends. This CDR3 reads CASSVARLEGEQYF. CDR3 bases: TGTGCCAGCAGCGTAGCCAGATTAGAGGGCGAGCAGTACTTC. The whole variable domain, remainder taken from reference TRBV9 and TRBJ2-7, is DSGVTQTPKHLITATGQRVTLRCSPRSGDLSVYWYQQSLDQGLQFLIQYYNGEERAKGNILERFSAQQFPDLHSELNLSSLELGDSALYFCASSVARLEGEQYFGPGTRLTVT.

This clone was seen many times. This chain links TRBV4-3 with TRBJ2-3, with D uncertain. The length of the CDR3 is 14 residues. The V end lost 2 bases, the J end lost 4 bases, and 10 bases lay between the germline ends. Looked up from germline, CDR1 is LGHNA and CDR2 is YSLEER. The CDR3 loop is CASSQFFGADTQYF. CDR3 nucleotide sequence: TGCGCCAGCAGCCAATTCTTTGGCGCAGATACGCAGTATTTT.

This clone was counted a few times. The chain carries TRBV6-6 and TRBJ2-7; D not certain. V lost 7 bases, J lost 1 base, and 8 bases lay in between. Germline V gene lookup returns CDR1 MNHNY and CDR2 SVGAGI (reference sequence). The CDR3 loop spans 12 amino acids. CDR3 nucleotide sequence: TGTGCCAGCAAGGGCTTTTCCTACGAGCAGTACTTC. Its translation: CASKGFSYEQYF.

V gene TRBV18 combines with J gene TRBJ2-4; D is tentatively TRBD1 or TRBD2 (5 bases each). CDR1 KGHSH and CDR2 LQKENI come from the germline V gene. The CDR3 consists of 17 residues. V was cut by 3 bases and J by 0 bases, with 15 bases left in between. CDR3 amino acids: CASSPGTDFIAKNIQYF. CDR3 nucleotides: TGTGCCAGCTCACCCGGGACGGACTTTATAGCCAAAAACATTCAGTACTTC. The complete variable domain, with remaining parts taken from reference TRBV18 and TRBJ2-4, reads NAGVMQNPRHLVRRRGQEARLRCSPMKGHSHVYWYRQLPEEGLKFMVYLQKENIIDESGMPKERFSAEFPKEGPSILRIQQVVRGDSAAYFCASSPGTDFIAKNIQYFGAGTRLSVL.

The V call is TRBV7-9, the J call TRBJ2-2; D assignment may be TRBD1 or TRBD2 (6 bases each). V was cut by 5 bases and J by 1 base, with 14 bases left in between. CDR3 length: 16 amino acids. Germline-derived CDR1 and CDR2 are SEHNR and FQNEAQ (reference sequence). CDR3 DNA: TGTGCCAGCAGCCTCGGAGGGGGAAGGAACACCGGGGAGCTGTTTTTT. This encodes CASSLGGGRNTGELFF.

This clone was counted only a few times. The chain is built from TRBV5-1 and TRBJ1-6; no firm D call. Looked up from germline, CDR1 is SGHRS and CDR2 is YFSETQ. The CDR3 is made up of 15 amino acids. V lost 0 bases and J lost 9, with 13 bases in between. The CDR3 bases are TGCGCCAGCAGCTTGGAGGCCTCCCGGGGTTCACCCCTCCACTTT. Protein product: CASSLEASRGSPLHF.

The chain couples TRBV7-9 to TRBJ2-1; D not certain. V lost 3 bases, J lost 6 bases, and 6 bases lay in between. This CDR3 comprises 12 residues. Germline CDR1 and CDR2: SEHNR and FQNEAQ (reference sequence). CDR3 sequence reads: CASSFGSNEQFF. Here the CDR3 DNA reads TGTGCCAGCAGCTTTGGCTCCAATGAGCAGTTCTTC.

This clone occurred a few times. J is TRBJ2-3 and V is TRBV28; possibly TRBD1 or TRBD2 for D (5 bases each). Germline CDR1 MDHEN, CDR2 SYDVKM. V was shortened by 11 bases and J by 2 bases, with 17 bases between the two germline ends. CDR3 length: 14 amino acids. CDR3 bases: TGTGCCGCAGCGTATGGGACCTCCACAGATACGCAGTATTTT. This codes for CAAAYGTSTDTQYF. The variable domain in full, with the rest retrieved from reference TRBV28 and TRBJ2-3, is DVKVTQSSRYLVKRTGEKVFLECVQDMDHENMFWYRQDPGLGLRLIYFSYDVKMKEKGDIPEGYSVSREKKERFSLILESASTNQTSMYLCAAAYGTSTDTQYFGPGTRLTVL.

This clone came up a few times. The chain has TRBV4-1 and TRBJ1-2; 9 positions match TRBD1. The V gene end was trimmed by 2 bases and the J gene end by 1 base; junction bases not matched to a gene: 2. CDR1 MGHRA and CDR2 YSYEKL come from the germline V gene. This CDR3 spans 15 amino acids. For the CDR3, the DNA is TGCGCCAGCAGCCAACCGACAGGGGGTAACTATGGCTACACCTTC. This translates into CASSQPTGGNYGYTF.

This clone has at least ten counts. The chain couples TRBV30 to TRBJ2-5; 8 nucleotides align to TRBD2. The CDR3 consists of 14 residues. V was pared by 5 bases and J by 5 bases, with 10 bases of the junction left unmatched. Germline CDR1 and CDR2: GTSNPN and SVGIG (reference sequence). The CDR3 DNA is TGTGCCTGGGAGTCGGGAGGGTCCTGGGAGACCCAGTACTTC. Protein: CAWESGGSWETQYF.

The chain uses TRBV10-3 and TRBJ2-3, with 9 nucleotides matching TRBD2. The germline V gene has CDR1 ENHRY and CDR2 SYGVKD. The CDR3 has 13 residues. The ends lost 8 bases at V and 4 bases at J; junction bases unmatched: 4. The CDR3 spells CAIGGTSSDTQYF. The CDR3, as DNA: TGTGCCATCGGGGGGACTAGCTCAGATACGCAGTATTTT.

V is TRBV6-5 and J is TRBJ2-5; maybe TRBD1 (6 bases). Germline-derived CDR1 and CDR2 are MNHEY and SVGAGI. This CDR3 has 14 amino acids. The V gene lost 5 bases and the J gene lost 1 base, with 11 bases spanning the gap. The CDR3 loop reads CASSSTGSQETQYF. CDR3 nucleotides: TGTGCCAGCAGTAGTACAGGGAGCCAAGAGACCCAGTACTTC.

This clone was seen repeatedly, ten times or more. The chain employs TRBV29-1 and TRBJ2-2, with TRBD1 identical over 7 bases. The V segment lost 4 bases and the J segment 2 bases; nucleotides outside the gene matches: 4. Germline values: CDR1 SQVTM, CDR2 ANQGSEA. The CDR3 totals 14 residues. For the CDR3, the DNA is TGCAGCGTTGCAGGGGGTGGCAACACCGGGGAGCTGTTTTTT. Its translation is CSVAGGGNTGELFF.

This clone was detected only a few times. The gene calls are TRBV7-9 and TRBJ2-5; D might be TRBD1 (6 bases). The CDR3 is 13 amino acids. V lost 8 bases, J lost 2 bases, and 12 bases lay in between. Per the germline V gene, CDR1 is SEHNR and CDR2 is FQNEAQ (reference sequence). CDR3 residues: CASGGIFQETQYF. In DNA form, the CDR3 reads TGTGCCAGCGGGGGCATATTTCAAGAGACCCAGTACTTC.